This entry lists 21 T cell receptor beta chains sequenced from one sample in a study of T-cell reconstitution after alpha-beta-depleted transplantation in children. Unique molecular identifiers were incorporated into the prepared TCRbeta library. MiXCR was run by TCRdb on the PCR reads, yielding one entry per CDR3 protein. The sample lists approximately 240,000 distinct CDR3 sequences, around 8.9% occurring once. Here the sequenced sample was PBMCs from the stem cell graft donor, taken from the stem cell graft. The receptors were sampled from a human donor who donated a stem cell graft to a child with SCID.

The chain joins TRBV5-1 to TRBJ1-3, with D uncertain. The germline V gene has CDR1 SGHRS and CDR2 YFSETQ. V lost 4 bases, J lost 1 base, and 9 bases lay in between. The CDR3 sequence is 14 residues long. The CDR3 bases are TGCGCCAGCAGCCTCTTTTCTTCTGGAAACACCATATATTTT. Protein sequence: CASSLFSSGNTIYF.

This clonotype was observed a handful of times. The chain has TRBV27 and TRBJ2-5; 10 bases are shared with TRBD1. Germline V gene lookup returns CDR1 MNHEY and CDR2 SMNVEV (reference sequence). J gave up 7 bases and V 6 bases, and 5 bases lay outside the gene matches. The CDR3 length is 13 residues. CDR3 in DNA: TGTGCCAGCAGGACAGGGGGCGCGGGGACCCAGTACTTC. It is translated as CASRTGGAGTQYF.

As to this clonotype: A clone one base away is much larger, so this may be a read error. The chain recombines TRBV7-3 with TRBJ2-1, with TRBD2 identical over 8 bases. This CDR3 is 14 amino acids long. The V and J ends lost 4 bases and 9 bases, in that order; junction bases with no gene match: 8. Germline lookup yields CDR1 SGHTA and CDR2 FQGTGA. The CDR3 bases are TGTGCCAGCAGCTCCGGACTAGCTCTCGTTGAGCAGTTCTTC. This sequence encodes CASSSGLALVEQFF.

V and J are TRBV4-1 and TRBJ1-4; D gene unclear. CDR3 length: 13 amino acids. With 4 bases removed from V and 5 bases from J, the gap between germline ends came to 8 bases. Germline lookup yields CDR1 MGHRA and CDR2 YSYEKL. CDR3 residues: CASSLLRNEKLFF. The CDR3 DNA reads TGCGCCAGCAGCCTTTTAAGAAATGAAAAACTGTTTTTT.

The chain links TRBV20-1 to TRBJ1-1; possible D gene TRBD1, 5 bases. V was shortened by 3 bases and J by 7 bases, with 24 bases between the two germline ends. Germline-derived CDR1 and CDR2 are DFQATT and SNEGSKA (reference sequence). This CDR3 has 16 amino acids. The CDR3 loop is CSASRGVEEGDREAFF. In DNA form, the CDR3 reads TGCAGTGCTAGTAGGGGTGTCGAGGAGGGTGATCGTGAAGCTTTCTTT.

This clonotype has a count of ten or more. As DNA, the CDR3 is TGTGCCAGCAGTTTAGTCGGCAGGGGAACCACTGAAGCTTTCTTT. Amino acids: CASSLVGRGTTEAFF. The genes are TRBV12-3 or TRBV12-4 and TRBJ1-1; D perhaps matches TRBD1 (6 bases). V dropped 1 base and J dropped 4 bases, with 13 bases sitting between them. This CDR3 comprises 15 residues.

Many counts were recorded for this clonotype. The CDR3 spells CASSFKGESTEAFF. Here the CDR3 DNA reads TGCGCCAGCAGCTTTAAGGGCGAAAGCACTGAAGCTTTCTTT. This rearrangement joins TRBV5-1 to TRBJ1-1; D is uncertain. V lost 2 bases, J lost 4 bases, and 12 bases lay in between. This CDR3 contains 14 residues. Germline CDR1 and CDR2: SGHRS and YFSETQ.

The V and J genes are TRBV4-2 and TRBJ1-2; TRBD1 matches 7 bases. The CDR3 loop spans 16 amino acids. The ends lost 3 bases at V and 8 bases at J; junction bases unmatched: 15. Germline CDR1 LGHNA, CDR2 YNFKEQ. The CDR3 region has the DNA TGTGCCAGCAGCCAGGACCTGACAGGGAGAGGAGGAGGCTACACCTTC. Its translation: CASSQDLTGRGGGYTF.

This clonotype has a count of ten or more. This chain connects TRBV25-1 to TRBJ1-1, with D perhaps TRBD1 (5 bases). Trimming cost V 6 bases and J 11 bases, with 22 bases left between them. The V gene's germline CDR1 is MGHDK and CDR2 SYGVNS. The CDR3 consists of 14 residues. CDR3 in DNA: TGTGCCAGCAGGAAGGGACGGGAGAACAGGTTCGCTTTCTTT. It encodes CASRKGRENRFAFF.

This clonotype was seen ten or more times. The chain is built from TRBV6-5 and TRBJ1-4, with D uncertain. The germline gives CDR1 MNHEY, CDR2 SVGAGI. CDR3 length: 15 amino acids. With 2 bases removed from V and 4 bases from J, the gap between germline ends came to 11 bases. The CDR3 DNA reads TGTGCCAGCAGTTACCGGGCAGGACTTAATGAAAAACTGTTTTTT. Translating it yields CASSYRAGLNEKLFF.

The sample holds many counts of this clonotype. The chain employs TRBV15 and TRBJ1-3; D might be TRBD1 (5 bases). V was pared by 0 bases and J by 4 bases, with 10 bases between. Germline CDR1 reads LNHNV; CDR2 reads YYDKDF (reference sequence). This CDR3 comprises 15 residues. The DNA of the CDR3 is TGTGCCACCAGCAGAGATCCGGGGCCGGGAAACACCATATATTTT. Its protein product is CATSRDPGPGNTIYF.

The rearrangement joins TRBV5-1 to TRBJ1-6; 7 positions match TRBD1. This CDR3 is 15 amino acids long. V was clipped by 0 bases and J by 10 bases; unmatched bases: 7. Germline-derived CDR1 and CDR2 are SGHRS and YFSETQ. For the CDR3, the DNA is TGCGCCAGCAGCTTGGGACAGGGACGAGGCTCACCCCTCCACTTT. Translation gives CASSLGQGRGSPLHF.

This clonotype was seen repeatedly, ten times or more. The genes are TRBV29-1 and TRBJ1-1; 9 bases match TRBD1. Looked up from germline, CDR1 is SQVTM and CDR2 is ANQGSEA. The V segment lost 7 bases and the J segment 6 bases; nucleotides outside the gene matches: 6. This CDR3 is built from 12 residues. CDR3 DNA: TGCAGCGGTACAGGGGGCCCGCCTGAAGCTTTCTTT. It yields the protein CSGTGGPPEAFF.

The table lists this clonotype with many counts. The rearrangement uses TRBV6-6 and TRBJ1-4; 7 nucleotides match TRBD1. This CDR3 spans 12 amino acids. Germline lookup yields CDR1 MNHNY and CDR2 SVGAGI (reference sequence). V dropped 9 bases and J dropped 8; count of bases not matched to a gene: 6. The CDR3 region is CASRDSTEKLFF. The CDR3, as DNA: TGTGCCAGTCGGGACAGCACGGAAAAACTGTTTTTT.

This clonotype was seen at least ten times. This chain uses TRBV7-8 with TRBJ1-6; TRBD1 agrees at 7 bases. Germline trimming cut 5 bases from V and 6 bases from J; bases unmatched to any gene: 7. Germline V gene data show CDR1 as SGHVS and CDR2 as FQNEAQ. The length of the CDR3 is 15 residues. CDR3 nucleotide sequence: TGTGCCAGCAGCCTAATGACAGGGACTAATTCACCCCTCCACTTT. Its protein product is CASSLMTGTNSPLHF.

This chain connects TRBV6-1 to TRBJ2-1; 11 bases line up with TRBD2. With V trimmed by 5 bases and J by 4 bases, 7 bases remained unmatched. This CDR3 comprises 16 residues. Germline CDR1 is MNHNS and CDR2 is SASEGT. Written as DNA, the CDR3 is TGTGCCAGCAGTCGACTAGCGGGGAGAACTTACAATGAGCAGTTCTTC. Its protein product is CASSRLAGRTYNEQFF.

The V and J genes are TRBV5-1 and TRBJ2-2, with D unresolved. The CDR3 length is 13 residues. CDR1 is SGHRS and CDR2 is YFSETQ in the germline V gene. Trimming shortened V by 3 bases and J by 6 bases, and 9 bases separated the two germline ends. The CDR3 DNA reads as TGCGCCAGCAGCTCCAGTGCATCCGGGGAGCTGTTTTTT. This codes for CASSSSASGELFF.

This clonotype was seen at least ten times. The V gene is TRBV5-1, the J gene TRBJ2-1; the D gene could be TRBD1 or TRBD2 (5 bases each). Trimming pared 0 bases from V and 2 bases from J, leaving 9 bases between. This CDR3 comprises 15 residues. Looked up from germline, CDR1 is SGHRS and CDR2 is YFSETQ. CDR3 amino acids: CASSLVGAAYNEQFF. The CDR3 nucleotides read TGCGCCAGCAGCTTGGTCGGGGCGGCCTACAATGAGCAGTTCTTC.

This chain uses TRBV11-2 with TRBJ2-3, with TRBD1 identical over 7 bases. The germline V gene has CDR1 SGHAT and CDR2 FQNNGV. The CDR3 is 15 amino acids. The V gene end was trimmed by 3 bases and the J gene end by 7 bases; junction bases not matched to a gene: 10. CDR3 nucleotides: TGTGCCAGCAGCTTCGGGACAGAACTACGAAATACGCAGTATTTT. It is translated as CASSFGTELRNTQYF. The full variable domain, with the rest looked up from reference TRBV11-2 and TRBJ2-3, is EAGVAQSPRYKIIEKRQSVAFWCNPISGHATLYWYQQILGQGPKLLIQFQNNGVVDDSQLPKDRFSAERLKGVDSTLKIQPAKLEDSAVYLCASSFGTELRNTQYFGPGTRLTVL.

This clonotype was recorded many times. V usage is TRBV3-1 and J usage is TRBJ1-6; unclear D gene. The ends were cut back, 0 bases at V and 6 bases at J, with 24 bases in the middle. CDR3 length: 20 amino acids. CDR1 is LGHDT and CDR2 is YNNKEL in the germline V gene (reference sequence). CDR3 sequence (DNA): TGTGCCAGCAGCCAAGACCCAAGTGTAGCCAGGAAGGAGAGTAATTCACCCCTCCACTTT. This translates into CASSQDPSVARKESNSPLHF.

This clonotype was recorded at least ten times. The chain combines TRBV20-1 with TRBJ2-1, with D unclear. V dropped 0 bases and J dropped 6 bases, with 15 bases sitting between them. Germline-derived CDR1 and CDR2 are DFQATT and SNEGSKA (reference sequence). The CDR3 is 15 amino acids. CDR3 nucleotide sequence: TGCAGTGCTAGAGATTGGAGTAGTGTGGGCAATGAGCAGTTCTTC. Translated, it gives CSARDWSSVGNEQFF.